This T cell receptor (beta chain) was identified in a study of blood T cell repertoires in COVID-19. Study-level background: In each case, the material was cDNA or gDNA derived from T cells, B-cell-depleted T cells, or PBMCs.

Methods used by the authors: Using reference gene primer amplification, nucleated cell counts were estimated. Repertoires were generated with immunoSEQ multiplex PCR, while TCRdb's copy carries only in-frame clones and drops some. V, J and clone size are those of that table, while D and trimming were read from the DNA. Found here are approximately 240,000 clones, 82% of them singletons; the top ten hold about 5.3%. In germline, CDR1 is SEHNR, CDR2 FQNEAQ (reference sequence). The CDR3 covers 17 residues. The V and J ends lost 1 base and 1 base, in that order; junction bases with no gene match: 1. The J gene is TRBJ2-1, the V gene TRBV7-9; TRBD2 matches at 13 bases. The clonotype comes from an elderly woman with active or convalescent COVID-19. The sequenced material came from peripheral blood. DNA for the CDR3: TGTGCCAGCAGCTTAGGGACTAGCGGGGGATCCTACAATGAGCAGTTCTTC. It codes for CASSLGTSGGSYNEQFF.